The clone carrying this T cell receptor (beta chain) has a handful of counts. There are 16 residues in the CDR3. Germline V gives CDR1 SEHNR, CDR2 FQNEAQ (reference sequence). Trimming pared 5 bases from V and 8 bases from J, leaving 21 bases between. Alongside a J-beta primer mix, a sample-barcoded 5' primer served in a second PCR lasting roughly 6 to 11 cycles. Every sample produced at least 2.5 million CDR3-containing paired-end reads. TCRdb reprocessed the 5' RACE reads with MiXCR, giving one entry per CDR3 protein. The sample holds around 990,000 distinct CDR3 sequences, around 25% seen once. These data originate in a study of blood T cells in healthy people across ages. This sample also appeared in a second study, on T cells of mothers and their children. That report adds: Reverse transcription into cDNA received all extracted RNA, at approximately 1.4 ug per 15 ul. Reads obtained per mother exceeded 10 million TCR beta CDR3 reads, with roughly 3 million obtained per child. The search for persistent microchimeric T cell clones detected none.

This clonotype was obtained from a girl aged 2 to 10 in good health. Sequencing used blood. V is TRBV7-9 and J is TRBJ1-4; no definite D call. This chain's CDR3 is CASSPPWRGRDEKLFF. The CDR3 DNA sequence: TGTGCCAGCAGCCCCCCGTGGCGCGGGCGCGACGAAAAACTGTTTTTT.